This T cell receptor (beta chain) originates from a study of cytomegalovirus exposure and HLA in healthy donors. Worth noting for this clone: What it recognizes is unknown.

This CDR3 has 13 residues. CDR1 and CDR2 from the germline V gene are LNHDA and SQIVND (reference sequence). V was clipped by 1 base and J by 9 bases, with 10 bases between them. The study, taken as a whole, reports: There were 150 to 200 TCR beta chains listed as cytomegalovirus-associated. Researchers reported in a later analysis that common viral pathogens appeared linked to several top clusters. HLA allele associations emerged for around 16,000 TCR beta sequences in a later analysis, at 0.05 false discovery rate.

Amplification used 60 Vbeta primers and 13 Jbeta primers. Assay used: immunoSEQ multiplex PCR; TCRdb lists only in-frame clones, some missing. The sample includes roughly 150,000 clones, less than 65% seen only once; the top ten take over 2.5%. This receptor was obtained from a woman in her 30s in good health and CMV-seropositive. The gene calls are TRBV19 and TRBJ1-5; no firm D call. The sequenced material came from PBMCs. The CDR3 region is CASSIVPSPPQHF. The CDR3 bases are TGTGCCAGTAGTATAGTCCCCTCTCCGCCCCAGCATTTT.